The 3 T cell receptor beta chains below were found in one sample sequenced in a study of blood T cell repertoires in COVID-19. Method: immunoSEQ multiplex PCR; TCRdb's copy keeps in-frame clones and lacks some. The table shows over 200,000 clones, with roughly 80% occurring only once. Material for sequencing was peripheral blood. These receptors originate from a human donor in a cohort sampled during active COVID-19.

This clone was seen a single time. The chain uses TRBV7-2 and TRBJ2-3, with TRBD2 matching over 14 bases. The V gene's germline CDR1 is SGHTA and CDR2 FQGNSA. V lost 1 base to trimming and J lost 4 bases; unmatched junction nucleotides: 1. The CDR3 sequence is 16 residues long. The CDR3: CASSLGGLAGADTQYF. The CDR3, as DNA: TGTGCCAGCAGCTTAGGGGGACTAGCGGGAGCAGATACGCAGTATTTT. Together with reference TRBV7-2 and TRBJ2-3, the CDR3 gives the full variable domain: GAGVSQSPSNKVTEKGKDVELRCDPISGHTALYWYRQSLGQGLEFLIYFQGNSAPDKSGLPSDRFSAERTGGSVSTLTIQRTQQEDSAVYLCASSLGGLAGADTQYFGPGTRLTVL.

This chain connects TRBV7-9 to TRBJ2-1, with TRBD2 as a possible D gene (6 bases). The CDR3 is made up of 12 amino acids. The germline V and J ends were trimmed by 2 bases and 13 bases, with 12 bases remaining between them. In germline, CDR1 is SEHNR, CDR2 FQNEAQ (reference sequence). CDR3 in amino acids: CASSLLREFQFF. The CDR3 nucleotides read TGTGCCAGCAGCTTACTACGGGAGTTTCAGTTCTTC.

This chain joins TRBV28 and TRBJ2-7; 15 nucleotides line up with TRBD2. Germline V lookup: CDR1 MDHEN, CDR2 SYDVKM. The CDR3 consists of 15 residues. The J segment lost 10 bases and the V segment lost 6 bases, leaving 10 bases of the junction unmatched. CDR3 region: CASSRSGLAGGAQYF. CDR3 nucleotides: TGTGCCAGCAGCCGCTCGGGACTAGCGGGAGGCGCACAGTACTTC.